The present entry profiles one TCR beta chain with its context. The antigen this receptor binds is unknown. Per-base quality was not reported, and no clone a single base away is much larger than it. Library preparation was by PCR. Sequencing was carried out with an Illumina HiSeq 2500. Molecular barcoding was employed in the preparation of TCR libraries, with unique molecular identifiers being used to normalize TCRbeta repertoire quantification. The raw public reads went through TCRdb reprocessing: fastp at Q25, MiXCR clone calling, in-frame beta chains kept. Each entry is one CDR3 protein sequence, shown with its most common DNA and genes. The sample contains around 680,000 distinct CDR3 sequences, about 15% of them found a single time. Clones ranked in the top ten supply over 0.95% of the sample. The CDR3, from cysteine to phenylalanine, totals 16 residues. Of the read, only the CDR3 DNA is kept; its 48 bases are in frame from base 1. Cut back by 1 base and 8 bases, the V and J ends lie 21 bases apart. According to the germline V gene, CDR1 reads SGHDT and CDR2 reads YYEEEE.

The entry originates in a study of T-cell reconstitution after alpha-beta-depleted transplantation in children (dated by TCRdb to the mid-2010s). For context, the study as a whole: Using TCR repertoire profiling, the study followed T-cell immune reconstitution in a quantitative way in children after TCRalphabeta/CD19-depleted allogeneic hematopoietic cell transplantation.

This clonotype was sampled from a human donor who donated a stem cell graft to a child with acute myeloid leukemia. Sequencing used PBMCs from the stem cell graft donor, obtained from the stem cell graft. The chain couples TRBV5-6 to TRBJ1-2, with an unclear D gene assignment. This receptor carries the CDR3 CASSLKRGLRMRGYTF. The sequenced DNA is TGTGCCAGCAGCTTGAAACGGGGATTGAGGATGAGAGGCTACACCTTC.